Presented here are 27 T cell receptor beta chains from one specimen sequenced in a study of T cell responses to AZD1222 COVID-19 vaccine (dated by TCRdb to about 2021). The library relied on the immunoSEQ multiplex PCR assay. TCRdb limited this immuneACCESS table to in-frame rearrangements with V and J called. A share of clones is missing; checked studies link under half to unresolved V genes, and the rest is unexplained. This sample lists tens of thousands of clones; 88% were detected once. The top ten clones comprise 10% of the sample. The sample's time point label is to be understood as: baseline before first vaccination. This specimen's treatment or condition label, interpreted: meningococcal conjugate vaccine given as trial control. This specimen was peripheral blood, taken on day 0 of MenACWY control vaccination. The receptors were sampled from an adult in good health.

V usage is TRBV29-1 and J usage is TRBJ1-1; D ambiguous. Germline V gives CDR1 SQVTM, CDR2 ANQGSEA. Trimming left V 6 bases short and J 1 base short, with 12 bases between. This CDR3 is 13 amino acids long. The CDR3 region has the DNA TGCAGCGTCCGGAGCCCTTGGAACACTGAAGCTTTCTTT. This sequence encodes CSVRSPWNTEAFF.

V is TRBV11-1 and J is TRBJ2-7; D gene ambiguous. Germline loops: CDR1 SGHAT, CDR2 FQDESV (reference sequence). CDR3 length: 13 residues. V lost 1 base and J lost 0, with 4 bases in between. As DNA, the CDR3 is TGTGCCAGCAGCTTAGTCCCCTCCTACGAGCAGTACTTC. It codes for CASSLVPSYEQYF.

The chain links TRBV28 to TRBJ1-1; 7 nucleotides line up with TRBD1. The CDR3 runs 14 residues. Looked up from germline, CDR1 is MDHEN and CDR2 is SYDVKM. The V and J ends lost 3 bases and 5 bases, in that order; junction bases with no gene match: 6. CDR3 region: CASSLTGKVTEAFF. The CDR3 DNA reads as TGTGCCAGCAGTTTGACAGGGAAGGTGACTGAAGCTTTCTTT. Filled out from reference TRBV28 and TRBJ1-1, the complete variable domain reads DVKVTQSSRYLVKRTGEKVFLECVQDMDHENMFWYRQDPGLGLRLIYFSYDVKMKEKGDIPEGYSVSREKKERFSLILESASTNQTSMYLCASSLTGKVTEAFFGQGTRLTVV.

This clone came up a few times. In DNA form, the CDR3 reads TGCGCCAGCAGCTTTGTTGGGACAGGGGAAAATGGCTACACCTTC. Amino acid sequence: CASSFVGTGENGYTF. The V and J genes are TRBV5-1 and TRBJ1-2; 10 bases match TRBD1. The V gene's germline CDR1 is SGHRS and CDR2 YFSETQ. The CDR3 has 15 residues. V lost 2 bases and J lost 6; bases outside the gene matches: 7.

The chain joins TRBV19 to TRBJ2-7; D tentatively reads TRBD1 or TRBD2 (7 bases each). The V gene's germline CDR1 is LNHDA and CDR2 SQIVND (reference sequence). Trimming pared 3 bases from V and 4 bases from J, leaving 16 bases between. This CDR3 has 15 amino acids. The CDR3 DNA follows: TGTGCCAGTAGTATCGGGCCTCAGGGGGGGTACGAGCAGTACTTC. Amino acids: CASSIGPQGGYEQYF.

DNA of the CDR3: TGTGCCAGCAGCTTCTCAGGGGGTACTGAAGCTTTCTTT. Translating gives CASSFSGGTEAFF. The rearrangement uses TRBV5-4 and TRBJ1-1; 7 positions match TRBD1. The CDR3 has 13 residues. Trimming removed 2 bases from V and 5 bases from J; junction bases left unmatched: 3. Per the germline V gene, CDR1 is SGHNT and CDR2 is YYREEE (reference sequence).

The chain joins TRBV9 to TRBJ2-3; tentatively, D is TRBD1 or TRBD2 (5 bases each). V was trimmed by 2 bases and J by 0 bases, leaving 13 bases between them. The CDR3 consists of 16 residues. CDR1 is SGDLS and CDR2 is YYNGEE in the germline V gene. The CDR3 DNA follows: TGTGCCAGCAGCGTGGGACCGTACCCTAGCACAGATACGCAGTATTTT. Protein sequence: CASSVGPYPSTDTQYF.

The gene calls are TRBV9 and TRBJ1-5; D ambiguous. The CDR3 length is 14 residues. V shed 7 bases and J shed 5 bases, with 16 bases lying between them. Germline assignment: CDR1 SGDLS and CDR2 YYNGEE. The chain's CDR3 is CASSPAADDQPQHF. As DNA, the CDR3 is TGTGCCAGCTCCCCGGCGGCTGATGATCAGCCCCAGCATTTT.

The rearrangement joins TRBV6-5 to TRBJ1-5, with D hard to call. The germline V gene has CDR1 MNHEY and CDR2 SVGAGI. V was trimmed by 0 bases and J by 2 bases, leaving 8 bases between them. The CDR3 length is 15 residues. CDR3 DNA: TGTGCCAGCAGTTACTCGGCCCAGGGCAATCAGCCCCAGCATTTT. As protein: CASSYSAQGNQPQHF.

The rearrangement links TRBV6-6 to TRBJ1-3; a weak D match, TRBD1 (5 bases). V gave up 6 bases and J gave up 4 bases, with 16 bases separating them. This CDR3 is built from 15 residues. Germline CDR1 is MNHNY and CDR2 is SVGAGI (reference sequence). The CDR3 here is CASSEPGEAGNTIYF. Here the CDR3 DNA reads TGTGCCAGCAGCGAACCGGGGGAAGCGGGAAACACCATATATTTT.

V and J are TRBV30 and TRBJ1-2; possibly TRBD1 for D (5 bases). V lost 2 bases, J lost 6 bases, and 10 bases lay in between. The CDR3 has 12 amino acids. Germline V gene sequence: CDR1 GTSNPN, CDR2 SVGIG (reference sequence). The CDR3 region has the DNA TGTGCCTGGAGTCCGGAGGGGAATGGCTACACCTTC. Amino acid sequence: CAWSPEGNGYTF.

The gene calls are TRBV15 and TRBJ1-3, with no clear D. The CDR3 consists of 15 residues. In germline, CDR1 is LNHNV, CDR2 YYDKDF (reference sequence). V lost 1 base and J 0 bases, leaving 7 bases between the germline ends. CDR3 in amino acids: CATSRGRNSGNTIYF. DNA for the CDR3: TGTGCCACCAGCAGAGGACGGAACTCTGGAAACACCATATATTTT.

The CDR3 sequence: CASSLNRDTEAFF. Written as DNA, the CDR3 is TGTGCCAGCAGTTTGAACAGGGACACTGAAGCTTTCTTT. The rearrangement uses TRBV12-3 or TRBV12-4 and TRBJ1-1, with TRBD1 as a possible D gene (6 bases). The CDR3 has 13 amino acids. V lost 3 bases and J 3 bases, leaving 8 bases between the germline ends.

The genes are TRBV30 and TRBJ1-6; the match to TRBD1 covers 7 bases. Trimming took 3 bases from V and 3 from J; bases not matched to a gene: 5. Germline V gives CDR1 GTSNPN, CDR2 SVGIG (reference sequence). The CDR3 totals 15 residues. This CDR3 is CAWRRTGLYNSPLHF. CDR3 nucleotides: TGTGCCTGGAGGCGGACAGGTCTCTATAATTCACCCCTCCACTTT.

J is TRBJ2-3 and V is TRBV5-4, with 8 bases lining up with TRBD1. V dropped 4 bases and J dropped 0; count of bases not matched to a gene: 1. In germline, CDR1 is SGHNT, CDR2 YYREEE (reference sequence). The CDR3 sequence is 14 residues long. For the CDR3, the DNA is TGTGCCAGCAGCCGGGACAGGAGCACAGATACGCAGTATTTT. This encodes CASSRDRSTDTQYF.

The rearrangement joins TRBV6-5 to TRBJ1-5; D is undetermined. V shed 7 bases and J shed 7 bases, with 14 bases lying between them. There are 13 residues in the CDR3. The germline gives CDR1 MNHEY, CDR2 SVGAGI. As DNA, the CDR3 is TGTGCCAGCAATGTCGAGGGAAACCAGCCCCAGCATTTT. As protein: CASNVEGNQPQHF.

In nucleotides, the CDR3 is TGTGCCAGCAGCCTCAGGGGAGTAACTAATGAAAAACTGTTTTTT. It encodes CASSLRGVTNEKLFF. The chain employs TRBV5-6 and TRBJ1-4; tentative D call: TRBD1 (6 bases). The CDR3 covers 15 residues. The V gene's germline CDR1 is SGHDT and CDR2 YYEEEE. The V end lost 4 bases, the J end lost 1 base, and 11 bases lay between the germline ends.

The V call is TRBV4-1, the J call TRBJ2-3, with D maybe TRBD1 (5 bases). Germline V gene sequence: CDR1 MGHRA, CDR2 YSYEKL. The V end lost 0 bases, the J end lost 5 bases, and 15 bases lay between the germline ends. CDR3 length equals 16 residues. CDR3 sequence: CASSQESGAKIDTQYF. The DNA of the CDR3 is TGCGCCAGCAGCCAAGAAAGTGGGGCAAAGATAGATACGCAGTATTTT.

The V and J genes are TRBV28 and TRBJ1-5, with D perhaps matching TRBD1 (6 bases). Trimming removed 5 bases at V and 1 base at J, with 12 bases between. This CDR3 spans 15 amino acids. CDR1 and CDR2 (germline): MDHEN, SYDVKM. The DNA of the CDR3 is TGTGCCAGCAGTGGGGGCGGCGGAAGCAATCAGCCCCAGCATTTT. This codes for CASSGGGGSNQPQHF.

This chain uses TRBV27 with TRBJ1-2; possibly TRBD1 for D (5 bases). V was cut by 5 bases and J by 2 bases, with 12 bases left in between. Per the germline V gene, CDR1 is MNHEY and CDR2 is SMNVEV (reference sequence). The CDR3 is 14 amino acids. This chain's CDR3 is CASSLSRQNYGYTF. The CDR3 region has the DNA TGTGCCAGCAGTCTTTCTAGACAGAACTATGGCTACACCTTC.

The chain recombines TRBV5-1 with TRBJ1-4; D gene unclear. With 0 bases removed from V and 0 bases from J, the gap between germline ends came to 9 bases. CDR3 size: 16 residues. Germline CDR1 is SGHRS and CDR2 is YFSETQ. Here the CDR3 reads CASSLEDISTNEKLFF. CDR3 DNA sequence: TGCGCCAGCAGCTTGGAGGATATCTCAACTAATGAAAAACTGTTTTTT.

CDR3 loop: CASRGGTGTEAFF. The CDR3 DNA follows: TGTGCCAGCAGGGGGGGGACGGGGACTGAAGCTTTCTTT. The genes are TRBV6-5 and TRBJ1-1; D might be TRBD1 (5 bases). The CDR3 covers 13 residues. Germline-derived CDR1 and CDR2 are MNHEY and SVGAGI. V lost 6 bases and J 5 bases, leaving 13 bases between the germline ends.

The table lists this clone with a count of one. The chain employs TRBV14 and TRBJ2-2; 11 bases map to TRBD2. The CDR3 runs 15 residues. Looked up from germline, CDR1 is SGHDN and CDR2 is FVKESK. V lost 4 bases, J lost 7 bases, and 5 bases stayed unmatched. DNA of the CDR3: TGTGCCAGCAGCCGGACTAGCGGGCGAGGCGGGGAGCTGTTTTTT. Encoded protein: CASSRTSGRGGELFF. Full variable domain (outside the CDR3, taken from reference TRBV14 and TRBJ2-2): EAGVTQFPSHSVIEKGQTVTLRCDPISGHDNLYWYRRVMGKEIKFLLHFVKESKQDESGMPNNRFLAERTGGTYSTLKVQPAELEDSGVYFCASSRTSGRGGELFFGEGSRLTVL.

The chain employs TRBV27 and TRBJ1-2; D is possibly TRBD1 (5 bases). CDR1 and CDR2 from the germline V gene are MNHEY and SMNVEV (reference sequence). Trimming took 3 bases from V and 2 from J, leaving 16 bases between them. The CDR3 consists of 16 residues. For the CDR3, the DNA is TGTGCCAGCAGTTTGGGGGGTGGAGGTTACAACTATGGCTACACCTTC. This encodes CASSLGGGGYNYGYTF.

The chain links TRBV5-8 to TRBJ1-5; TRBD1 matches at 11 bases. Germline V gene lookup returns CDR1 SGHTS and CDR2 YDEGEE. Trimming removed 2 bases from V and 5 bases from J; junction bases left unmatched: 6. The CDR3 is made up of 16 amino acids. The CDR3 is CASSFWGQGVYQPQHF. CDR3 nucleotide sequence: TGTGCCAGCAGCTTTTGGGGACAGGGGGTCTATCAGCCCCAGCATTTT.

V and J are TRBV7-7 and TRBJ2-5; TRBD2 is a possible D gene (6 bases). CDR1 and CDR2 from the germline V gene are SSHAT and FNYEAQ (reference sequence). CDR3 length: 15 residues. Trimming stripped 5 bases from V and 3 bases from J, with 16 bases between. The CDR3 DNA sequence: TGTGCCAGCAGCCCCACCGGGACTGAAAAAGAGACCCAGTACTTC. Amino acid sequence: CASSPTGTEKETQYF. Complete variable domain (other parts from reference TRBV7-7 and TRBJ2-5): GAGVSQSPRYKVTKRGQDVTLRCDPISSHATLYWYQQALGQGPEFLTYFNYEAQPDKSGLPSDRFSAERPEGSISTLTIQRTEQRDSAMYRCASSPTGTEKETQYFGPGTRLLVL.

The rearrangement joins TRBV3-1 (or the pseudogene TRBV3-2) to TRBJ2-1; D assignment may be TRBD1 or TRBD2 (5 bases each). This CDR3 has 19 residues. Trimming removed 1 base at V and 5 bases at J, with 24 bases between. Germline V gives CDR1 LGHDT, CDR2 YNNKEL (reference sequence). This CDR3 reads CASSQGARGPYNPHNEQFF. CDR3 nucleotide sequence: TGTGCCAGCAGCCAAGGCGCCCGGGGACCGTATAACCCCCACAATGAGCAGTTCTTC.